This T cell receptor beta chain was sequenced in a study of neurological immune-mediated disorders (dated by TCRdb to between 2017 and 2020). Regarding the research as a whole: Of the 35 or so multiple sclerosis patients, approximately 30 had relapsing-remitting MS and 3 had secondary progressive MS. Peripheral blood TCR-beta repertoires from HTLV-I-associated myelopathy (HAM/TSP) patients, multiple sclerosis patients and healthy controls were compared by UMI-based sequencing. Longitudinal samples, technical triplicates and paired sorted CD4+ and CD8+ T-cell subsets, alongside PBMC samples, were included among the roughly 100 TCR-beta libraries. Of the approximately 70 subjects in the cohort, about 14 were HAM/TSP patients, around 35 were multiple sclerosis patients, and some 20 were healthy controls.

After removal of 2 bases from V and 2 bases from J, the junction retains 11 bases not matched to a gene. CDR1 and CDR2, per the germline V gene (reference sequence), are DFQATT and SNEGSKA. The CDR3 goes from the cysteine to the phenylalanine over 18 residues. Kept here is only the CDR3 DNA, which spans 54 bases and is read in frame from base 1. This clonotype was seen repeatedly, ten times or more. Its antigen remains unidentified. Per-base qualities were not stored, and no clone one base away is much larger. Broad study findings and their caveats: Expanded clones from different subjects shared no identical CDR3 amino acid sequences, which suggests that TCR-beta repertoires were private in all groups. TCR clonal expansion was highest in HAM/TSP patients and lowest in MS patients, with MS patients falling below even healthy controls. Repertoires from 18 of 34 MS patients were grouped by phylogenetic analysis into a cluster of related CDR3 sequences, suggesting a possible repertoire-level signature. The MS cluster showed no association with clinical or MRI features, and the authors stated that larger cohorts are needed.

cDNA was synthesized by template-switch 5'RACE using a primer carrying a 10-nucleotide random unique molecular identifier by which each TCR transcript was tagged. Every sequencing run covered 15-18 subjects and yielded more than 160 million TCR-beta sequences. The RNeasy kit was used to extract total RNA. Using the KAPA Real-time Library Amplification kit, TCR-beta VDJ regions were amplified with primers for the TCR constant region and the 5'RACE anchor. A first PCR added sample indexes and Illumina adaptors, and a second PCR then raised library yield. After Ampure bead purification, the roughly 650 bp TCR product was size-selected on a 2% E-gel SizeSelection system. Before pooling, libraries had their quality checked on a Bioanalyzer, their concentration measured with Qubit, and their quantity determined with the Kapa Library Quantification kit. An Illumina HiSeq 2500 sequenced the libraries paired-end 2 x 150 bp. To increase sequence diversity, roughly 24-30% phiX was spiked into each library pool. In the authors' own workflow: The quality-filtered reads were processed with the UMI-based MiGEC pipeline, whose error correction step removed more than 80% of the raw TCR sequences. IMGT germline references were used for aligning VDJ genes, and each clonotype was defined as a unique CDR3 amino acid sequence together with its V-J genes. Clonal expansion, Shannon diversity and CDR3 relatedness (CalcPairwiseDistances, ClusterSamples) were evaluated with VDJtools, and phylogenetic trees were built with CLCbio workbench. Clones with at least 8 unique UMIs were defined as expanded, with this threshold being based on coefficient-of-variation modelling across technical triplicates. TCRdb passed the public sequencing reads through fastp at Q25 and MiXCR, retaining productive beta sequences. Each entry merges the rows of one CDR3 protein and shows their most common DNA and genes. These V and J calls rely on TCRdb rather than the paper's analysis. Recorded for this sample are about 50,000 distinct CDR3 sequences; 4.5% to 7% of them occurred a single time. Of the sample, approximately 1.5% is held by the ten largest clones.

For the sorted-subset TCR libraries, the starting material was roughly 1 million sorted CD4+ or CD8+ T cells. Multiple sclerosis patients were enrolled in a US clinical protocol evaluating disease progression by magnetic resonance imaging. Peripheral blood was subjected to Ficoll-Hypaque density gradient centrifugation to isolate PBMCs, which were then cryopreserved in liquid nitrogen. Paired sorted CD4+ and CD8+ subsets came from healthy controls, HAM/TSP patients and MS patients. The receptor was derived from a woman aged 18-29 years with multiple sclerosis. Material for sequencing was CD4+ T cells from blood. The chain employs TRBV20-1 and TRBJ2-5; TRBD2 agrees with 13 junctional bases. CDR3 region: CSARLLRTSGGTQETQYF. The nucleotide sequence reads TGCAGTGCTAGATTACTCCGGACTAGCGGGGGCACACAAGAGACCCAGTACTTC.